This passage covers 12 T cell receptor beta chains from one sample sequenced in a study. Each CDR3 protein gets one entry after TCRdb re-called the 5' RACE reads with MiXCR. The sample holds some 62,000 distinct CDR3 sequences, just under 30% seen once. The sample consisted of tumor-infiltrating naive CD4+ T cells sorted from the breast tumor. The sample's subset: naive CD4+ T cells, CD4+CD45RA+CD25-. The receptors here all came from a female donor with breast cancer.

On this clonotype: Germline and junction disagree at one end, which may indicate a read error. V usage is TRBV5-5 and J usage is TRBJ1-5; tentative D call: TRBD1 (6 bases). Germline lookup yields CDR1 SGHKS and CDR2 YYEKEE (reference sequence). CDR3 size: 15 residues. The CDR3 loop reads CAGSLYTGTNQPQHF. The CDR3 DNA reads TGTGCCGGCAGCTTATACACCGGGACAAATCAGCCCCAGCATTTT.

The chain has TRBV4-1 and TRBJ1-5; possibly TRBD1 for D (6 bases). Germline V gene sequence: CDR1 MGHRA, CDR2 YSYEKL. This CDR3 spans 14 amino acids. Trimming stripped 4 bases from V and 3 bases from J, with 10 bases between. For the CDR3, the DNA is TGCGCCAGCAGCCCTCAGGGGAACAATCAGCCCCAGCATTTT. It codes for CASSPQGNNQPQHF.

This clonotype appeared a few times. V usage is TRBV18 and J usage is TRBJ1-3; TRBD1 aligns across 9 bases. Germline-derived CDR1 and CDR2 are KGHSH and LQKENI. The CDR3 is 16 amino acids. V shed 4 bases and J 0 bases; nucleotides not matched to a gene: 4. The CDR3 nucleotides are TGTGCCAGCTCACGGGGGACAGGGACCTCTGGAAACACCATATATTTT. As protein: CASSRGTGTSGNTIYF.

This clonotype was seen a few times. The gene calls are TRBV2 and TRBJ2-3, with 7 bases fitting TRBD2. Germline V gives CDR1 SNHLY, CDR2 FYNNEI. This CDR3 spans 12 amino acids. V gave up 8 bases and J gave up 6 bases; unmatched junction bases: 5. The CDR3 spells CASGGSVDTQYF. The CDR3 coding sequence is TGTGCCAGCGGCGGGAGTGTTGATACGCAGTATTTT.

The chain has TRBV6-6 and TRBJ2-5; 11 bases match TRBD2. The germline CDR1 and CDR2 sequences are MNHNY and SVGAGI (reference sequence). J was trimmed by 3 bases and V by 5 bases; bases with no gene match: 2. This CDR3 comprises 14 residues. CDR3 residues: CASSPTSGKETQYF. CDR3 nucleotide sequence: TGTGCCAGCAGTCCGACTAGCGGGAAAGAGACCCAGTACTTC.

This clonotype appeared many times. The CDR3 DNA follows: TGTGCCAGCAGCTCGGGTAGAGCTAATGAAAAACTGTTTTTT. Its translation is CASSSGRANEKLFF. The chain joins TRBV7-9 to TRBJ1-4; no clear D. Trimming took off 4 bases at V and 3 bases at J, with 9 bases between the two ends. The CDR3 totals 14 residues. CDR1 is SEHNR, CDR2 FQNEAQ, per germline (reference sequence). Supplemented by reference TRBV7-9 and TRBJ1-4, the full variable domain reads DTGVSQNPRHKITKRGQNVTFRCDPISEHNRLYWYRQTLGQGPEFLTYFQNEAQLEKSRLLSDRFSAERPKGSFSTLEIQRTEQGDSAMYLCASSSGRANEKLFFGSGTQLSVL.

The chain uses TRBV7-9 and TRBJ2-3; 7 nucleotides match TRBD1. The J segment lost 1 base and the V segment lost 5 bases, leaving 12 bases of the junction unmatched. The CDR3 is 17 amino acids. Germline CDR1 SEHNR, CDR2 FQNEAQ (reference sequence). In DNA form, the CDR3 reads TGTGCCAGCAGCCCCAAACCCGACAGGGAGCGCACAGATACGCAGTATTTT. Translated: CASSPKPDRERTDTQYF.

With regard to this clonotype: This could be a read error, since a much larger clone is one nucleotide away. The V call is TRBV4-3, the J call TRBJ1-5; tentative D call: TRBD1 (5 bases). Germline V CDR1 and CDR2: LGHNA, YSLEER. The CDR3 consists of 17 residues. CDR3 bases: TGCACCAGCAGCCAAGTAGGGGCGGTTTATAGCAATCAGCCCCAGCATTTT. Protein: CTSSQVGAVYSNQPQHF.

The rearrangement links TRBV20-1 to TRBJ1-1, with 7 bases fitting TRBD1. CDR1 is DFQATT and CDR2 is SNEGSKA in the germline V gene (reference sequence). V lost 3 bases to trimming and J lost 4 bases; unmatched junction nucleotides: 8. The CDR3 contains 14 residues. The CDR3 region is CSARDRRGSTEAFF. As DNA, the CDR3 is TGCAGTGCTAGGGACAGGAGGGGATCCACTGAAGCTTTCTTT.

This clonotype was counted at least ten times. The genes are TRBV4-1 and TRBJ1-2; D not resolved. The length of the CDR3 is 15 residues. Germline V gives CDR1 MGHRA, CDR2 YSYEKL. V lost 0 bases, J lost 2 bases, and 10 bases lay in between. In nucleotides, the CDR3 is TGCGCCAGCAGCCAAGAAGAAACGGGGAACTATGGCTACACCTTC. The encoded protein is CASSQEETGNYGYTF.

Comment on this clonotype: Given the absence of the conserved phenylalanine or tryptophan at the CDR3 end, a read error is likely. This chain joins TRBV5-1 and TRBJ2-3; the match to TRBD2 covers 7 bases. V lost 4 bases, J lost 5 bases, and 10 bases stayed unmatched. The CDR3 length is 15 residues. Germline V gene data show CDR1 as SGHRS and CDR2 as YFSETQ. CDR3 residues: CASSLPPAGRDTQYS. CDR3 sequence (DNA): TGCGCCAGCAGCCTCCCCCCAGCGGGGAGAGATACGCAGTATTCT.

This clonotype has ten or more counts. This CDR3 reads CASQRRTLGYTF. The CDR3 bases are TGTGCCAGTCAACGACGGACCCTGGGCTACACCTTC. J is TRBJ1-2 and V is TRBV7-2; D call uncertain. This CDR3 spans 12 amino acids. The germline V gene has CDR1 SGHTA and CDR2 FQGNSA. V was pared by 9 bases and J by 8 bases, with 16 bases between.